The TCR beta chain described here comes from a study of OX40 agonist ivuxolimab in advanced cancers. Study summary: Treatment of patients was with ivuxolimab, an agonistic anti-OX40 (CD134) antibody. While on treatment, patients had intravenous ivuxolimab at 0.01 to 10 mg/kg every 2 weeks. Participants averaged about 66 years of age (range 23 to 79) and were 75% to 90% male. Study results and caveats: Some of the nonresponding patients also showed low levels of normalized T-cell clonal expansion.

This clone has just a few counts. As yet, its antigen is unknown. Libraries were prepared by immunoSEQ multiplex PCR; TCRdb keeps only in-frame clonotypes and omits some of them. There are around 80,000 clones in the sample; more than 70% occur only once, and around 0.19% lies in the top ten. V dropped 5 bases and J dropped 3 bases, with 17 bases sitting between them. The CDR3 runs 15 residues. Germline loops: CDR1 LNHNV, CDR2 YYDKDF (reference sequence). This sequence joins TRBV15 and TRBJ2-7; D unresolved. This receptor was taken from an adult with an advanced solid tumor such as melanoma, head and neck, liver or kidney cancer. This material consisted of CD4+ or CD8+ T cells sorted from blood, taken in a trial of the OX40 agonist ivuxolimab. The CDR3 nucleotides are TGTGCCACCAGCCCAGAGAAGCTCCTTCGCTACGAGCAGTACTTC. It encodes CATSPEKLLRYEQYF.